A single sample is the source of the 11 T cell receptor beta chains below, sequenced in a study of Graves' ophthalmopathy and Graves' hyperthyroidism. Amplified material comprised TCR beta CDR3 regions derived from RNA transcripts. HTBI primers were employed in first-round RT-PCR, then a second-round multiplex PCR followed. Using its own MiXCR run on the multiplex PCR reads, TCRdb lists one record per CDR3 protein. There are about 1.2 million distinct CDR3 sequences in the sample; about two fifths occur only once, and 11% lies in the top ten. Sequenced: peripheral blood or thyroid tissue (not recorded which). These receptors originate from an adult man with Graves' hyperthyroidism.

In this sample, this clonotype turned up a few times. The chain combines TRBV5-6 with TRBJ1-1; D perhaps matches TRBD1 (6 bases). CDR1 is SGHDT, CDR2 YYEEEE, per germline. The CDR3 contains 16 residues. With 4 bases removed from V and 2 bases from J, the gap between germline ends came to 18 bases. The CDR3 is CASSTDGGGFNTEAFF. The CDR3 DNA reads TGTGCCAGCAGCACTGACGGGGGGGGCTTCAACACTGAAGCTTTCTTT.

This clonotype was counted at least ten times. The chain uses TRBV6-5 and TRBJ2-7; D is ambiguous. V was pared by 10 bases and J by 6 bases, with 22 bases between. The germline CDR1 and CDR2 sequences are MNHEY and SVGAGI. This CDR3 has 14 residues. The CDR3 loop reads CATMPSLVSSEQYF. In nucleotides, the CDR3 is TGTGCCACAATGCCGTCCCTAGTGTCTTCCGAGCAGTACTTC.

The chain couples TRBV2 to TRBJ2-6, with D maybe TRBD1 (6 bases). With 8 bases removed from V and 0 bases from J, the gap between germline ends came to 20 bases. The CDR3 length is 18 residues. Germline values: CDR1 SNHLY, CDR2 FYNNEI. DNA of the CDR3: TGTGCCAGCGACTCAACCGGGACGACAGGCTCTGGGGCCAACGTCCTGACTTTC. Translating gives CASDSTGTTGSGANVLTF.

The chain uses TRBV7-8 and TRBJ2-2; 7 positions agree with TRBD2. Germline V CDR1 and CDR2: SGHVS, FQNEAQ. Trimming took 6 bases from V and 7 from J; bases not matched to a gene: 11. The CDR3 loop spans 15 amino acids. The CDR3 here is CASSPLGGSYGELFF. As DNA, the CDR3 is TGTGCCAGCAGTCCATTGGGGGGGAGCTACGGGGAGCTGTTTTTT.

This clonotype was seen only a few times. This chain joins TRBV5-1 and TRBJ2-7; 7 bases match TRBD1. The CDR3 extends over 14 amino acids. Unmatched junction bases numbered 11, after V lost 4 bases and J lost 7 bases. Germline V gene data show CDR1 as SGHRS and CDR2 as YFSETQ. CDR3 amino acids: CASSNDRATVEQYF. The DNA for the CDR3 is TGCGCCAGCAGCAATGACAGGGCTACGGTGGAGCAGTACTTC.

The sample holds one count of this clonotype. The chain uses TRBV15 and TRBJ1-6, with D uncertain. CDR1 LNHNV and CDR2 YYDKDF come from the germline V gene (reference sequence). Between the trimmed V and J ends, which lost 8 bases and 6 bases, there was a span of 8 bases. The CDR3 totals 12 residues. CDR3 loop: CATGRPNSPLHF. In nucleotides, the CDR3 is TGTGCCACCGGACGGCCTAATTCACCCCTCCACTTT.

This clonotype has a count of ten or more. The V call is TRBV15, the J call TRBJ1-1; no clear D. This CDR3 contains 15 residues. The V end lost 1 base, the J end lost 7 bases, and 16 bases lay between the germline ends. Per germline, CDR1 LNHNV and CDR2 YYDKDF (reference sequence). The CDR3 nucleotides read TGTGCCACCAGCAGAGGCCCCGAAGAAGGCTATGAAGCTTTCTTT. Residues: CATSRGPEEGYEAFF.

This clonotype was counted at least ten times. This chain links TRBV20-1 with TRBJ2-7; TRBD1 agrees at 11 bases. V lost 1 base to trimming and J lost 3 bases; unmatched junction nucleotides: 2. CDR3 size: 14 residues. CDR1 is DFQATT and CDR2 is SNEGSKA in the germline V gene (reference sequence). Here the CDR3 DNA reads TGCAGTGCTAGAGGGGACAGGGGGTTCTACGAGCAGTACTTC. Its translation: CSARGDRGFYEQYF.

The count of this clonotype is one. This may be a read error, as it is one base from a much larger clone. The gene calls are TRBV10-2 and TRBJ2-7; 7 bases agree with TRBD1. There are 14 residues in the CDR3. Per the germline V gene, CDR1 is WSHSY and CDR2 is SAAADI. J lost 6 bases, V lost 6 bases, and 11 bases had no gene match. The CDR3 DNA sequence: TGCGCCAGCAGAGAACAGGGGTCCCTCTCCGAGCAGTACTTC. Its protein is CASREQGSLSEQYF.

This chain joins TRBV5-1 and TRBJ1-1; no clear D gene. The CDR3 runs 15 residues. V was trimmed by 4 bases and J by 3 bases, leaving 16 bases between them. The germline CDR1 and CDR2 sequences are SGHRS and YFSETQ. CDR3 protein: CASSANYASYTEAFF. The CDR3, as DNA: TGCGCCAGCAGCGCTAACTATGCGAGTTACACTGAAGCTTTCTTT.

Remarks on this clonotype: This sequence may be a read error, since a much larger clone differs from it by one base. The V call is TRBV7-9, the J call TRBJ1-1, with D perhaps matching TRBD1 (6 bases). From germline, CDR1 is SEHNR and CDR2 FQNEAQ (reference sequence). This CDR3 comprises 15 residues. CDR3 DNA: TGTGCCAGCAGCCCGCCACAGGGCATGAAGACTGAAGCTTCCTTT. Translation gives CASSPPQGMKTEASF.